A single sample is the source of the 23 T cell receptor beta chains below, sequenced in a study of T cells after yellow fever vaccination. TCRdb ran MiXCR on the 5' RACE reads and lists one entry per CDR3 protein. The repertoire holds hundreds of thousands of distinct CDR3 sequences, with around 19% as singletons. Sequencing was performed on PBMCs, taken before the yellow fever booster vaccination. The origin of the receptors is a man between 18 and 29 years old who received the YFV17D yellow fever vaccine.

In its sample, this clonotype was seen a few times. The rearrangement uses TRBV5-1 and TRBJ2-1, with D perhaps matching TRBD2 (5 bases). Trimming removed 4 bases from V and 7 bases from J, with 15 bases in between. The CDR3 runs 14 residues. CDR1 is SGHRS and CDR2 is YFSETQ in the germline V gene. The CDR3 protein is CASSLAEVWNEQFF. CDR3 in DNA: TGCGCCAGCAGCCTGGCGGAGGTTTGGAATGAGCAGTTCTTC.

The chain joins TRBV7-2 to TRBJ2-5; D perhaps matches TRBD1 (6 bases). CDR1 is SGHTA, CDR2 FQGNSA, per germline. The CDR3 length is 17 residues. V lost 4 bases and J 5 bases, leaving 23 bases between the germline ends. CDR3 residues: CASSSTGLGALGETQYF. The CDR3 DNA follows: TGTGCCAGCAGCTCGACAGGTCTAGGCGCATTAGGGGAGACCCAGTACTTC.

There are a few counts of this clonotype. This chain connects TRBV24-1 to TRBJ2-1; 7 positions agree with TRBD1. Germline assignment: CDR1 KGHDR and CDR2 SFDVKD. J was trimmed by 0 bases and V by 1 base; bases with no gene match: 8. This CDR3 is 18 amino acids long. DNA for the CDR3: TGTGCCACCAGTGATTTTCTGGATCCAGGGGGCTCCTACAATGAGCAGTTCTTC. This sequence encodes CATSDFLDPGGSYNEQFF.

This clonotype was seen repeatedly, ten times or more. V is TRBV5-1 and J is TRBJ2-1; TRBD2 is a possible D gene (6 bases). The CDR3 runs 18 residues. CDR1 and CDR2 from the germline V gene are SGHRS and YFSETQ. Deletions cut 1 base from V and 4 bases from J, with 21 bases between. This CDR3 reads CASSLRGVGGVGYNEQFF. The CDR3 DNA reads TGCGCCAGCAGCTTGCGGGGAGTAGGAGGGGTGGGATACAATGAGCAGTTCTTC.

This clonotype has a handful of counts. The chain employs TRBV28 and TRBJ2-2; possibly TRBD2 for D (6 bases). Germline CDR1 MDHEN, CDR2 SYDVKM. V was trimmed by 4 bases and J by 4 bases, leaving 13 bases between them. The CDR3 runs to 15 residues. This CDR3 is CASSSRDWGTGELFF. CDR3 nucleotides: TGTGCCAGCAGTTCGCGGGATTGGGGCACCGGGGAGCTGTTTTTT.

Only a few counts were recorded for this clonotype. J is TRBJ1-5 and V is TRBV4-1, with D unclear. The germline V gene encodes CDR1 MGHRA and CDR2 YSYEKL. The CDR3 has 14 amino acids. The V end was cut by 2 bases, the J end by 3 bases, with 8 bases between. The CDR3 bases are TGCGCCAGCAGCCAATTTCCAGACAATCAGCCCCAGCATTTT. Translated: CASSQFPDNQPQHF.

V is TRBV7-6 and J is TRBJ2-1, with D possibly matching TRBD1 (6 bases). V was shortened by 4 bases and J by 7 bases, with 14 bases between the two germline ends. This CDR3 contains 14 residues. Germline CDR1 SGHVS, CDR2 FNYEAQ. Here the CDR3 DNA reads TGTGCCAGCAGCTCCCGGGATCAGGGGAATGAGCAGTTCTTC. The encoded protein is CASSSRDQGNEQFF.

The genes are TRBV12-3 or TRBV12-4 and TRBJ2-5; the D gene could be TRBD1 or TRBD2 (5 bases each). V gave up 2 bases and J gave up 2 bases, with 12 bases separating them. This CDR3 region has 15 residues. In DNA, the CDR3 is TGTGCCAGCAGTTTATCCGCCGGGGCTCAAGAGACCCAGTACTTC. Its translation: CASSLSAGAQETQYF.

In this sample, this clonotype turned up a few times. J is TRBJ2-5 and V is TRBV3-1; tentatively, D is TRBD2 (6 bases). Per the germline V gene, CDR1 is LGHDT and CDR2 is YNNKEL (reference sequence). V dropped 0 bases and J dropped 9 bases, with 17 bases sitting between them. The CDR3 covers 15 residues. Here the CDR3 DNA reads TGTGCCAGCAGCCAAGAAATTCCGGGGGAGGCGGCCCAGTACTTC. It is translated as CASSQEIPGEAAQYF.

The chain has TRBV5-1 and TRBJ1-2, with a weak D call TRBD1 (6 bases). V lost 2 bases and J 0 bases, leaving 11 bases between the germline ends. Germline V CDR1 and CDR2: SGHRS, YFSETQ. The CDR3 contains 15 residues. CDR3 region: CASSFSQGTNYGYTF. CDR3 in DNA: TGCGCCAGCAGCTTTTCCCAGGGGACTAACTATGGCTACACCTTC.

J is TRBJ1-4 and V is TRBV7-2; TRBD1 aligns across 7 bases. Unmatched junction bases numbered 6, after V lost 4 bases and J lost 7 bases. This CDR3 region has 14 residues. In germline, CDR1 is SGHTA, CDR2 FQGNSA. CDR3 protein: CASSSWAGGEKLFF. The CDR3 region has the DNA TGTGCCAGCAGCTCTTGGGCAGGGGGTGAAAAACTGTTTTTT.

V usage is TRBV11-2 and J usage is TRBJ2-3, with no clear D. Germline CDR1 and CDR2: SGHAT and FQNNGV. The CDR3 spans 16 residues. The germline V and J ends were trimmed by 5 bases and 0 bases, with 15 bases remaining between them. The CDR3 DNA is TGTGCCAGCAGCCCCAGCCGTCAACCTAGCACAGATACGCAGTATTTT. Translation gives CASSPSRQPSTDTQYF.

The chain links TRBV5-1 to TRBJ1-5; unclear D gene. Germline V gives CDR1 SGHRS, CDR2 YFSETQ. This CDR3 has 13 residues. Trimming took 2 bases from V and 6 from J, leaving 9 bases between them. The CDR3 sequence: CASSFGDGQPQHF. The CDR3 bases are TGCGCCAGCAGCTTCGGTGACGGTCAGCCCCAGCATTTT.

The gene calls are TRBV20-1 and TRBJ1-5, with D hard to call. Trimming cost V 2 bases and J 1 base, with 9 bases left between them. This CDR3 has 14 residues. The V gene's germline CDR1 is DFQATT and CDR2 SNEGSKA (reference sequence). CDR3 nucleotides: TGCAGTGCTAGAACATCAGAGAGCAATCAGCCCCAGCATTTT. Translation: CSARTSESNQPQHF.

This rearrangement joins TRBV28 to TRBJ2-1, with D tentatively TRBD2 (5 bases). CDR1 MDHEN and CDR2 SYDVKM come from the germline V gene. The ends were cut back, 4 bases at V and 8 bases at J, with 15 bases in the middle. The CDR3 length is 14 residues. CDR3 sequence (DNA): TGTGCCAGCAGTTCCCCCGGCGGGCGGTATGAGCAGTTCTTC. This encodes CASSSPGGRYEQFF. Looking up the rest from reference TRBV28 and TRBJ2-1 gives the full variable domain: DVKVTQSSRYLVKRTGEKVFLECVQDMDHENMFWYRQDPGLGLRLIYFSYDVKMKEKGDIPEGYSVSREKKERFSLILESASTNQTSMYLCASSSPGGRYEQFFGPGTRLTVL.

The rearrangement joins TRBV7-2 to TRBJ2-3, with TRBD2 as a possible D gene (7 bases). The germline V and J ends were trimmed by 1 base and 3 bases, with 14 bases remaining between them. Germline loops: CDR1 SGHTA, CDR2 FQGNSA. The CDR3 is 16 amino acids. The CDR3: CASSLVGGPGTDTQYF. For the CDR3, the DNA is TGTGCCAGCAGCTTAGTCGGGGGGCCGGGGACAGATACGCAGTATTTT.

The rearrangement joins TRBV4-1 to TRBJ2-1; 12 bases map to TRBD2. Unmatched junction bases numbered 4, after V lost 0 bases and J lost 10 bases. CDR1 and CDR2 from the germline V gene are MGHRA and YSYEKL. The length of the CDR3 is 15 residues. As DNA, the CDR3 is TGCGCCAGCAGCCAAGATCCCGGACTAGCGGGGGAGCAGTTCTTC. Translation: CASSQDPGLAGEQFF.

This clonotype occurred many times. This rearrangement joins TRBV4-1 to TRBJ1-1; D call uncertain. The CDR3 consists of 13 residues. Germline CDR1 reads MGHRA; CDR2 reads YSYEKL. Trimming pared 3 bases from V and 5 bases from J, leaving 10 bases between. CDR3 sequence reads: CASSQYWGTEAFF. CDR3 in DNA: TGCGCCAGCAGCCAGTACTGGGGAACTGAAGCTTTCTTT.

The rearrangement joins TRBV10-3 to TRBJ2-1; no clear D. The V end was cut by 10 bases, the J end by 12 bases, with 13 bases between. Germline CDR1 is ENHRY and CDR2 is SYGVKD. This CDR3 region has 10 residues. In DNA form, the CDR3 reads TGTGCCACCTTGGGGTCTGGGCAGTTCTTC. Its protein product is CATLGSGQFF.

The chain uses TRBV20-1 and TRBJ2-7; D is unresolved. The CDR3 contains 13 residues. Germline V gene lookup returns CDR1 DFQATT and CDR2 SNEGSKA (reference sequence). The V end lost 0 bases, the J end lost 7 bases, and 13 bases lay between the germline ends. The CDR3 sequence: CSARDQDTTEQYF. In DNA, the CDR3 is TGCAGTGCTAGAGATCAAGACACTACGGAGCAGTACTTC.

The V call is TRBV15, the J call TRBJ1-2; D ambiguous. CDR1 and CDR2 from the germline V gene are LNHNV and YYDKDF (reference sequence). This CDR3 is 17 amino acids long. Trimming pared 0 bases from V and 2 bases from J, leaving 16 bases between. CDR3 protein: CATSRDAQPILNYGYTF. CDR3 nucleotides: TGTGCCACCAGCAGAGATGCCCAGCCAATCCTCAACTATGGCTACACCTTC.

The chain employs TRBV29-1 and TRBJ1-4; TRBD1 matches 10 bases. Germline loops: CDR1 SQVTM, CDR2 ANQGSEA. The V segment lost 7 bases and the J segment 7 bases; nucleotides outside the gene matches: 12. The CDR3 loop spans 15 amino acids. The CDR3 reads CSAGQGSSFGEKLFF. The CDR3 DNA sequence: TGCAGCGCGGGACAGGGGTCGAGCTTTGGTGAAAAACTGTTTTTT.

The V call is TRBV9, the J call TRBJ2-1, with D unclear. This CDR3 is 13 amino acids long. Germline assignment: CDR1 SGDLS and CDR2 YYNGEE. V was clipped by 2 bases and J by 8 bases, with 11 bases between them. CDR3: CASSVRLGYEQFF. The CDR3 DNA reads TGTGCCAGCAGCGTTCGATTAGGGTATGAGCAGTTCTTC.